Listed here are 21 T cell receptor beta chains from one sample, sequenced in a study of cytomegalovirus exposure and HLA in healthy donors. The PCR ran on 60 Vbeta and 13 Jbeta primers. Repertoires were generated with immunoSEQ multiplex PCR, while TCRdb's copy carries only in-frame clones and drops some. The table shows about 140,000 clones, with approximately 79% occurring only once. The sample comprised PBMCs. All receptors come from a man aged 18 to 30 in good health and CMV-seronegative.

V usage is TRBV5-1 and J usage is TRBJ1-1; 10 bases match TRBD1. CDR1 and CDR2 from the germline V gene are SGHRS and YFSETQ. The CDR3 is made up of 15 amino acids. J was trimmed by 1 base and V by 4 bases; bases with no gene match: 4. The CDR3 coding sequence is TGCGCCAGCAGCAGGGGACAGGGGACGAACACTGAAGCTTTCTTT. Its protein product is CASSRGQGTNTEAFF.

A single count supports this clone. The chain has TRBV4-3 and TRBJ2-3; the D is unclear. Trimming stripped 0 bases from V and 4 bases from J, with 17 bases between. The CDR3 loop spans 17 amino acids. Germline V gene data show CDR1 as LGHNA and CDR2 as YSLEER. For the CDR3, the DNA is TGCGCCAGCAGCCAAGAGGTAACGGTCACGGCGGCAGATACGCAGTATTTT. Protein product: CASSQEVTVTAADTQYF.

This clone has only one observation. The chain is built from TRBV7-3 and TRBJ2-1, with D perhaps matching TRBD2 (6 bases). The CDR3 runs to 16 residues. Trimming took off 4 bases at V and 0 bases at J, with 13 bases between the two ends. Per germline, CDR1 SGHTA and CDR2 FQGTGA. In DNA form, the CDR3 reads TGTGCCAGCAGCTCTGGGACTTACGCCTCCTACAATGAGCAGTTCTTC. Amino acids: CASSSGTYASYNEQFF.

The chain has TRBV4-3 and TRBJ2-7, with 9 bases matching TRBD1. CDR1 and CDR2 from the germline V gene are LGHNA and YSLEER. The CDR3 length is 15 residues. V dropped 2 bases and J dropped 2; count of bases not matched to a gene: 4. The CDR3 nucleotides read TGCGCCAGCAGCCAATGGACAGGGGAGACCTACGAGCAGTACTTC. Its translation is CASSQWTGETYEQYF.

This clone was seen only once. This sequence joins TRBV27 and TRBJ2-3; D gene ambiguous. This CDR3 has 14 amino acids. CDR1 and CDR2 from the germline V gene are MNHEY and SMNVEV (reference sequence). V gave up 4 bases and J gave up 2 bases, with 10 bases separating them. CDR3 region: CASSSLAFTDTQYF. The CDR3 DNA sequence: TGTGCCAGCAGTTCTCTGGCCTTCACAGATACGCAGTATTTT.

The DNA for the CDR3 is TGTGCCAGCAGCTTAGTACGACCGGAGTACAACTATGGCTACACCTTC. Translating it yields CASSLVRPEYNYGYTF. V gene TRBV5-4 combines with J gene TRBJ1-2; D is uncertain. There are 16 residues in the CDR3. CDR1 and CDR2 from the germline V gene are SGHNT and YYREEE (reference sequence). V was clipped by 2 bases and J by 2 bases, with 16 bases between them.

The CDR3 bases are TGTGCCAGCAGTGACTCGCGAAGTGGCTCCTACAATGAGCAGTTCTTC. Protein sequence: CASSDSRSGSYNEQFF. This rearrangement joins TRBV6-4 to TRBJ2-1; D gene unclear. The CDR3 consists of 16 residues. V lost 0 bases and J 0 bases, leaving 9 bases between the germline ends. Germline CDR1 and CDR2: MRHNA and SNTAGT.

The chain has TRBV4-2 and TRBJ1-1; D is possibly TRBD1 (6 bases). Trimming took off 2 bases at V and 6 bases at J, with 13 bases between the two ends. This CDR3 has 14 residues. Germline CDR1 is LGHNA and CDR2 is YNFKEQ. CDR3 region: CASSQLRGRAEAFF. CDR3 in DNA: TGTGCCAGCAGCCAATTGAGGGGGAGGGCTGAAGCTTTCTTT.

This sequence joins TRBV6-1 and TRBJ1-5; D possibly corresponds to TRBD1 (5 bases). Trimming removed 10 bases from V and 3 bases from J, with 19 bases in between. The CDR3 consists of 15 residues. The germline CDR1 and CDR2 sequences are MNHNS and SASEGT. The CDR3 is CAILPTGGDNQPQHF. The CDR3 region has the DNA TGTGCCATACTCCCGACGGGGGGTGACAATCAGCCCCAGCATTTT.

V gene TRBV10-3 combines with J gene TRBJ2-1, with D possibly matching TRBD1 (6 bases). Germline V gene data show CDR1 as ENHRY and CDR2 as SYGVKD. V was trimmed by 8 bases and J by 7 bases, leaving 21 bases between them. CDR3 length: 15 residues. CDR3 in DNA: TGTGCCATCGGCCCCGGCGGACAGTTGAGGAATGAGCAGTTCTTC. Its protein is CAIGPGGQLRNEQFF.

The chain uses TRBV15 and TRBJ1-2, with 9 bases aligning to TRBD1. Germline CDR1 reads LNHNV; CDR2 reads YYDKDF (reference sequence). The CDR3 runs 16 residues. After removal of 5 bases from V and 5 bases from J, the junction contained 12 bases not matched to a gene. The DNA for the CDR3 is TGTGCCACCAGCCCCGGGACAGGGCAAGAAGGATATGGCTACACCTTC. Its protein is CATSPGTGQEGYGYTF.

CDR3 residues: CASSIGAGGRGTEAFF. Written as DNA, the CDR3 is TGTGCCAGTAGTATAGGGGCGGGGGGGCGGGGAACTGAAGCTTTCTTT. The gene calls are TRBV19 and TRBJ1-1; TRBD1 might be the D (6 bases). The V gene's germline CDR1 is LNHDA and CDR2 SQIVND (reference sequence). The CDR3 is 16 residues long. V lost 1 base and J 5 bases, leaving 17 bases between the germline ends. Full variable domain (remainder filled in from reference TRBV19 and TRBJ1-1): DGGITQSPKYLFRKEGQNVTLSCEQNLNHDAMYWYRQDPGQGLRLIYYSQIVNDFQKGDIAEGYSVSREKKESFPLTVTSAQKNPTAFYLCASSIGAGGRGTEAFFGQGTRLTVV.

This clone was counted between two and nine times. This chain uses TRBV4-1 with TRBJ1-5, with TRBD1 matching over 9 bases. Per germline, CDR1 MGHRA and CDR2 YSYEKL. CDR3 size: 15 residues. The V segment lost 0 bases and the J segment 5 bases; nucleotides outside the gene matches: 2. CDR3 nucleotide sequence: TGCGCCAGCAGCCAAGAGGGGACAGGGCATCAGCCCCAGCATTTT. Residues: CASSQEGTGHQPQHF.

CDR3 bases: TGTGCCAGCAGCTTAGCTTCAGGGGGCAGCTACGAGCAGTACTTC. It is translated as CASSLASGGSYEQYF. The V call is TRBV7-6, the J call TRBJ2-7; 8 bases agree with TRBD1. This CDR3 has 15 amino acids. Per germline, CDR1 SGHVS and CDR2 FNYEAQ. Germline trimming cut 0 bases from V and 3 bases from J; bases unmatched to any gene: 4.

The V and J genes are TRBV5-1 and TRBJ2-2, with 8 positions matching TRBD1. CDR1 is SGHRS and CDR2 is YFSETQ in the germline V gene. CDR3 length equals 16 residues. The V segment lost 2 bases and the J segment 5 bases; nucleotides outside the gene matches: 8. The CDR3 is CASSLSGGVWTGELFF. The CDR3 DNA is TGCGCCAGCAGCTTATCAGGGGGCGTTTGGACCGGGGAGCTGTTTTTT. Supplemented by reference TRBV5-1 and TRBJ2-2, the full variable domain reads KAGVTQTPRYLIKTRGQQVTLSCSPISGHRSVSWYQQTPGQGLQFLFEYFSETQRNKGNFPGRFSGRQFSNSRSEMNVSTLELGDSALYLCASSLSGGVWTGELFFGEGSRLTVL.

CDR3 protein: CASGLESQGFLGEQFF. CDR3 DNA sequence: TGTGCTAGTGGTTTGGAGTCTCAGGGGTTCCTTGGTGAGCAGTTCTTC. V gene TRBV12-5 combines with J gene TRBJ2-1, with D possibly TRBD1 on 6 matching bases. V lost 1 base and J 9 bases, leaving 19 bases between the germline ends. The CDR3 totals 16 residues. CDR1 and CDR2 from the germline V gene are LGHNT and FRNRAP.

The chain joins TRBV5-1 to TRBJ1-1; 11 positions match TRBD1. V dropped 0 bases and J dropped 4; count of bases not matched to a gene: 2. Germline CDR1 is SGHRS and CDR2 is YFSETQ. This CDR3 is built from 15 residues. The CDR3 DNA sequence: TGCGCCAGCAGCTTGGACGGGACAGGGGGCACTGAAGCTTTCTTT. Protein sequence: CASSLDGTGGTEAFF.

The CDR3 is CAWSGRFSPLHF. In DNA, the CDR3 is TGTGCCTGGAGCGGCAGGTTTTCACCCCTCCACTTT. The V gene is TRBV30, the J gene TRBJ1-6; D call uncertain. The germline V gene encodes CDR1 GTSNPN and CDR2 SVGIG (reference sequence). This CDR3 spans 12 amino acids. The ends were cut back, 3 bases at V and 9 bases at J, with 9 bases in the middle. The full variable domain, its missing parts supplied by reference TRBV30 and TRBJ1-6, is SQTIHQWPATLVQPVGSPLSLECTVEGTSNPNLYWYRQAAGRGLQLLFYSVGIGQISSEVPQNLSASRPQDRQFILSSKKLLLSDSGFYLCAWSGRFSPLHFGNGTRLTVT.

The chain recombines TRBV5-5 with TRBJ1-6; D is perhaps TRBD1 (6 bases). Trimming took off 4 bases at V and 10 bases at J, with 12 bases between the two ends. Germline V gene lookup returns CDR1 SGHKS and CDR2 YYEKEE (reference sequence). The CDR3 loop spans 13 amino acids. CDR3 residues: CASSIRTVSPLHF. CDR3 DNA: TGTGCCAGCAGCATAAGGACAGTCTCACCCCTCCACTTT.

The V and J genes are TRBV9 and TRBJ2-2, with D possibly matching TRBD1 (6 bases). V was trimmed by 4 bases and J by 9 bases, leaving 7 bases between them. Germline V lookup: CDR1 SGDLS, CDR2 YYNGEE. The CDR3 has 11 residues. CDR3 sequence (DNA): TGTGCCAGCAGCCAGGGGAGGGAGCTGTTTTTT. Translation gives CASSQGRELFF.

CDR3: CASSTPRANEQFF. The CDR3 coding sequence is TGTGCCAGCAGCACCCCGAGGGCCAATGAGCAGTTCTTC. This chain uses TRBV7-9 with TRBJ2-1, with a weak D call TRBD2 (5 bases). Trimming cost V 5 bases and J 6 bases, with 11 bases left between them. Germline CDR1 reads SEHNR; CDR2 reads FQNEAQ (reference sequence). The CDR3 spans 13 residues. The whole variable domain, filled in from reference TRBV7-9 and TRBJ2-1, reads DTGVSQNPRHKITKRGQNVTFRCDPISEHNRLYWYRQTLGQGPEFLTYFQNEAQLEKSRLLSDRFSAERPKGSFSTLEIQRTEQGDSAMYLCASSTPRANEQFFGPGTRLTVL.